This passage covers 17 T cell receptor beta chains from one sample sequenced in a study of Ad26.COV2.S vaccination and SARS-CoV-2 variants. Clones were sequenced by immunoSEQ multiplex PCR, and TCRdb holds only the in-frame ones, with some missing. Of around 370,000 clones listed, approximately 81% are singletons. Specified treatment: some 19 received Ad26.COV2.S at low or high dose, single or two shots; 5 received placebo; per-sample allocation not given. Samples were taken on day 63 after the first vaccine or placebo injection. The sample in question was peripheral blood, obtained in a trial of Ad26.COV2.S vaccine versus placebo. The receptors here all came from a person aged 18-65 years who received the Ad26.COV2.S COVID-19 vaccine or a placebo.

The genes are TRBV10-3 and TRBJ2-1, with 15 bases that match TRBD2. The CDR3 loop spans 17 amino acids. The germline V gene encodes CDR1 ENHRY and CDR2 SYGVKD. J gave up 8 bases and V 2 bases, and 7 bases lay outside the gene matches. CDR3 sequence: CAISEGTSGRFSDEQFF. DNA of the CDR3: TGTGCCATCAGTGAGGGGACTAGCGGGAGGTTCTCGGATGAGCAGTTCTTC.

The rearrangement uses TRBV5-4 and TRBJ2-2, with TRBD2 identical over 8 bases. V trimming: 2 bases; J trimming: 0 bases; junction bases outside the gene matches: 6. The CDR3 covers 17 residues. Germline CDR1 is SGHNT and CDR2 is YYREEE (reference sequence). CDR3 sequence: CASSLGLASTNTGELFF. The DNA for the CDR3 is TGTGCCAGCAGCTTAGGACTAGCCTCTACGAACACCGGGGAGCTGTTTTTT.

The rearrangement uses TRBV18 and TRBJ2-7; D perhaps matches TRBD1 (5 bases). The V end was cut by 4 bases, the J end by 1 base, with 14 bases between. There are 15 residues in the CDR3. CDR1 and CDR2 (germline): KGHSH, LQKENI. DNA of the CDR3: TGTGCCAGCTCACTAAATTTGGACACTTCCTACGAGCAGTACTTC. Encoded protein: CASSLNLDTSYEQYF.

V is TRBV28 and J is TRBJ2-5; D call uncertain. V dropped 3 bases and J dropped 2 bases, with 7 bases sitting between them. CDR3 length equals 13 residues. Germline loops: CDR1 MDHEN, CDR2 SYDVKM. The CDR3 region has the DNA TGTGCCAGCAGTTTTGAGGATCAAGAGACCCAGTACTTC. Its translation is CASSFEDQETQYF. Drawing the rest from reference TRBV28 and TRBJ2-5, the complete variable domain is DVKVTQSSRYLVKRTGEKVFLECVQDMDHENMFWYRQDPGLGLRLIYFSYDVKMKEKGDIPEGYSVSREKKERFSLILESASTNQTSMYLCASSFEDQETQYFGPGTRLLVL.

The CDR3 loop reads CASSPDRGAYEQYF. For the CDR3, the DNA is TGCGCCAGCAGCCCCGACAGGGGGGCCTACGAGCAGTACTTC. This chain uses TRBV5-1 with TRBJ2-7, with 9 nucleotides matching TRBD1. From germline, CDR1 is SGHRS and CDR2 YFSETQ. The CDR3 sequence is 14 residues long. J gave up 2 bases and V 4 bases, and 4 bases lay outside the gene matches.

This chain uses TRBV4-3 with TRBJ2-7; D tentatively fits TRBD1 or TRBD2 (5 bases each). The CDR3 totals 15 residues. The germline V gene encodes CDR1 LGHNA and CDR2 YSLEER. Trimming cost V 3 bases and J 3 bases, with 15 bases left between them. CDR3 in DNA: TGCGCCAGCAGCCAGGGGACGGCGGCGAGCTACGAGCAGTACTTC. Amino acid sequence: CASSQGTAASYEQYF.

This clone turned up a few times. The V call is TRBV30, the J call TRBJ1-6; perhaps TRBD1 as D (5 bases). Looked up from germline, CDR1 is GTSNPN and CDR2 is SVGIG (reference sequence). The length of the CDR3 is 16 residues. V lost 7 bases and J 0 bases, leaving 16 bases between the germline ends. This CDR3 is CASRQMLSSYNSPLHF. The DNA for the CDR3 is TGTGCCTCCCGACAGATGCTGAGCTCCTATAATTCACCCCTCCACTTT.

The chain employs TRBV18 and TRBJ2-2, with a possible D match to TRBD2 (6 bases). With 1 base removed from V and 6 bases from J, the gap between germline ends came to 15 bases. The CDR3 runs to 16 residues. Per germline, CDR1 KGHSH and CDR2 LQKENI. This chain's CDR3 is CASSPRRLGQAGELFF. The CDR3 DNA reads TGTGCCAGCTCACCACGTCGACTAGGCCAAGCCGGGGAGCTGTTTTTT.

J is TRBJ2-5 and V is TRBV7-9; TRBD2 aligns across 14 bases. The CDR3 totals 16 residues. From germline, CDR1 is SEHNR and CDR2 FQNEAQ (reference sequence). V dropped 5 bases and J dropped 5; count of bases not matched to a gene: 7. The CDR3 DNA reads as TGTGCCAGCAGCCCGACTAGCGGGAGGGCCGAGGAGACCCAGTACTTC. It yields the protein CASSPTSGRAEETQYF.

The CDR3 here is CAISGTQGHEQYF. The CDR3 bases are TGTGCCATCAGTGGTACTCAGGGCCACGAGCAGTACTTC. The chain links TRBV10-3 to TRBJ2-7, with D tentatively TRBD1 (5 bases). Looked up from germline, CDR1 is ENHRY and CDR2 is SYGVKD. CDR3 length: 13 amino acids. Trimming removed 4 bases from V and 5 bases from J, with 12 bases in between.

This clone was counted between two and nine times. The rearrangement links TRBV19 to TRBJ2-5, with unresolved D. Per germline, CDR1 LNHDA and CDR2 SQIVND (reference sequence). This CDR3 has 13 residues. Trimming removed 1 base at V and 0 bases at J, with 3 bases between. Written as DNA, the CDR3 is TGTGCCAGTAGTATAGGCAACCAAGAGACCCAGTACTTC. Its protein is CASSIGNQETQYF.

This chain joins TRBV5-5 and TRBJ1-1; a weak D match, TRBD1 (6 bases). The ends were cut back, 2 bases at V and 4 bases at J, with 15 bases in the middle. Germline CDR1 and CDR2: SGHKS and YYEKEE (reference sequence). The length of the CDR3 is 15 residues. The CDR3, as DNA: TGTGCCAGCAGCTTCGCAGGGGATAGGGGCACTGAAGCTTTCTTT. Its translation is CASSFAGDRGTEAFF.

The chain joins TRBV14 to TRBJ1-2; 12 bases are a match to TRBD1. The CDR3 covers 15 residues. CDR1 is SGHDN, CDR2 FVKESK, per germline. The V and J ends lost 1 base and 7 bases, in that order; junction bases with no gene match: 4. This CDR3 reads CASSQAGTGGFGYTF. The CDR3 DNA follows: TGTGCCAGCAGCCAAGCCGGGACAGGGGGCTTTGGCTACACCTTC.

The DNA for the CDR3 is TGCGCCAGCAGCGGGACAGGGTTGAACACCGGGGAGCTGTTTTTT. Residues: CASSGTGLNTGELFF. This chain uses TRBV5-1 with TRBJ2-2; TRBD1 agrees at 9 bases. The CDR3 is 15 amino acids. V shed 4 bases, J shed 1 base, and the junction held 2 bases outside the gene matches. Germline values: CDR1 SGHRS, CDR2 YFSETQ.

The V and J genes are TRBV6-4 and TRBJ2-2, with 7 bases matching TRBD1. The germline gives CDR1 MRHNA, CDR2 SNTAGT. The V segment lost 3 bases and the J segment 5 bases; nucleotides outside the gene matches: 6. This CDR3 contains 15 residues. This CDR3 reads CASSERGQRTGELFF. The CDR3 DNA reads TGTGCCAGCAGTGAGAGGGGGCAGCGAACCGGGGAGCTGTTTTTT.

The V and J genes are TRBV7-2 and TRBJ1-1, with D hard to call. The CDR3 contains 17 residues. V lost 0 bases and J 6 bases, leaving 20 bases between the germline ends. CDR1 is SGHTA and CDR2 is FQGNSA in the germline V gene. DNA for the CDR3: TGTGCCAGCAGCTTAGCGGCCCTCGGGAAACCTGACGCTGAAGCTTTCTTT. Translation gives CASSLAALGKPDAEAFF. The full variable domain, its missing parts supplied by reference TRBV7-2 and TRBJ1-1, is GAGVSQSPSNKVTEKGKDVELRCDPISGHTALYWYRQSLGQGLEFLIYFQGNSAPDKSGLPSDRFSAERTGGSVSTLTIQRTQQEDSAVYLCASSLAALGKPDAEAFFGQGTRLTVV.

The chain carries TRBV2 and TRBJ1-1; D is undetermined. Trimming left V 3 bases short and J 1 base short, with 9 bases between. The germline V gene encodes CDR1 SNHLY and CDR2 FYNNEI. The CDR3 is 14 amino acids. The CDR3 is CASSEAGWNTEAFF. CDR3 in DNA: TGTGCCAGCAGTGAGGCCGGTTGGAACACTGAAGCTTTCTTT.